The next 18 T cell receptor beta chains were all read from a single sample in a study of vaccination effects on CD4 cells after COVID-19. CD4+ T cells were isolated after less than 13 days of culture. These receptors' targets are unknown. Profiled with immunoSEQ multiplex PCR; TCRdb holds only in-frame clones, not every one. The sample lists about 66,000 clones; about 72% were seen once. Sequences were derived from CD4+ T cells from PBMCs cultured without peptide, sampled before COVID-19 vaccination. Receptor source: a human donor who had a prior SARS-CoV-2 infection.

In the case of this clone: A much larger clonotype is one base distant, so this may be a read error. The V gene is TRBV2, the J gene TRBJ2-3; D not certain. CDR1 SNHLY and CDR2 FYNNEI come from the germline V gene. V was pared by 6 bases and J by 2 bases, with 6 bases between. CDR3 size: 12 residues. CDR3 residues: CASRVNTDTQYF. CDR3 DNA sequence: TGTGCCAGCAGGGTCAACACAGATACGCAGTATTTT.

The rearrangement links TRBV21-1 to TRBJ2-5; whether TRBD2, the table's D call, matches the DNA was not checked. TRBV21-1 is annotated as a pseudogene. CDR3 length: 17 amino acids. The CDR3 reads CASSKKTSGGDQETQYF. The DNA for the CDR3 is TGTGCCAGCAGCAAAAAGACTAGCGGGGGGGACCAAGAGACCCAGTACTTC.

This chain uses TRBV29-1 with TRBJ2-1; weak D call: TRBD2 (6 bases). The CDR3 consists of 13 residues. V was cut by 4 bases and J by 9 bases, with 16 bases left in between. Germline assignment: CDR1 SQVTM and CDR2 ANQGSEA. CDR3 residues: CSVGANLGGEQFF. Written as DNA, the CDR3 is TGCAGCGTTGGGGCCAATTTGGGGGGTGAGCAGTTCTTC.

The chain carries TRBV4-1 and TRBJ1-2; no definite D call. This CDR3 has 15 amino acids. Trimming stripped 2 bases from V and 3 bases from J, with 13 bases between. Germline loops: CDR1 MGHRA, CDR2 YSYEKL. In DNA form, the CDR3 reads TGCGCCAGCAGCCAACGGGTTGATCGCGACTATGGCTACACCTTC. As protein: CASSQRVDRDYGYTF.

This chain uses TRBV21-1 with TRBJ2-3. TRBV21-1 is annotated as a pseudogene. CDR3 length: 15 amino acids. CDR3 region: CASSNVQGGTDTQYF. The CDR3 DNA follows: TGTGCCAGCAGCAACGTGCAGGGGGGGACAGATACGCAGTATTTT.

This chain connects TRBV11-3 to TRBJ2-7; D possibly corresponds to TRBD2 (5 bases). CDR3 length equals 14 residues. CDR1 is SGHNT, CDR2 YENEEA, per germline. V lost 5 bases and J 0 bases, leaving 11 bases between the germline ends. Here the CDR3 DNA reads TGTGCCAGCAGCAAGACTACACACTCCTACGAGCAGTACTTC. Its translation: CASSKTTHSYEQYF.

The rearrangement joins TRBV6-5 to TRBJ1-1, with 9 bases that match TRBD1. The CDR3 runs 15 residues. Per germline, CDR1 MNHEY and CDR2 SVGAGI. V was clipped by 10 bases and J by 5 bases; unmatched bases: 14. CDR3 DNA sequence: TGTGCCACCGCCCCCACGACAGGGGGTATAACTGAAGCTTTCTTT. Translating it yields CATAPTTGGITEAFF.

V gene TRBV20-1 combines with J gene TRBJ1-2; D is unresolved. The CDR3 sequence is 11 residues long. Germline CDR1 reads DFQATT; CDR2 reads SNEGSKA (reference sequence). Trimming took 0 bases from V and 8 from J, leaving 7 bases between them. This CDR3 is CSAREGYGYTF. The DNA of the CDR3 is TGCAGTGCTAGAGAAGGGTACGGCTACACCTTC.

This sequence joins TRBV5-1 and TRBJ2-5; 10 bases map to TRBD1. Per the germline V gene, CDR1 is SGHRS and CDR2 is YFSETQ. Losses at the gene ends were 5 bases for V and 8 bases for J; bases not matched to a gene: 9. This CDR3 contains 14 residues. CDR3 nucleotides: TGCGCCAGCAGGACCGGACAGGGGGAGGTAACCCAGTACTTC. It is translated as CASRTGQGEVTQYF.

V and J are TRBV6-2 or TRBV6-3 and TRBJ2-2; 11 bases fit TRBD2. Germline-derived CDR1 and CDR2 are MNHEY and SVGEGT. Trimming cost V 6 bases and J 0 bases; bases outside gene matches: 6. This CDR3 has 17 residues. The CDR3 spells CASSNDSGGANTGELFF. The DNA of the CDR3 is TGTGCCAGCAGCAACGATAGCGGGGGGGCGAACACCGGGGAGCTGTTTTTT.

This chain uses TRBV7-2 with TRBJ2-3, with D possibly matching TRBD2 (5 bases). This CDR3 has 16 residues. Germline V gene data show CDR1 as SGHTA and CDR2 as FQGNSA. V lost 5 bases and J lost 1, with 16 bases in between. CDR3 loop: CASSPGLARGTDTQYF. The CDR3 region has the DNA TGTGCCAGCAGCCCGGGATTAGCGCGGGGCACAGATACGCAGTATTTT.

This chain uses TRBV3-1 (or the pseudogene TRBV3-2) with TRBJ2-1, with 12 positions matching TRBD2. This CDR3 contains 15 residues. The germline CDR1 and CDR2 sequences are LGHDT and YNNKEL (reference sequence). V was clipped by 6 bases and J by 2 bases; unmatched bases: 2. CDR3: CASRLAGGPYNEQFF. CDR3 bases: TGTGCCAGCAGGCTAGCGGGAGGGCCCTACAATGAGCAGTTCTTC.

The gene calls are TRBV5-6 and TRBJ1-6; no firm D call. V was shortened by 4 bases and J by 5 bases, with 10 bases between the two germline ends. CDR1 is SGHDT and CDR2 is YYEEEE in the germline V gene. This CDR3 has 14 amino acids. The CDR3 bases are TGTGCCAGCAGCGCGACAATTAATAATTCACCCCTCCACTTT. Protein product: CASSATINNSPLHF.

This chain connects TRBV5-1 to TRBJ1-2; D gene ambiguous. Germline V gene lookup returns CDR1 SGHRS and CDR2 YFSETQ. The CDR3 spans 15 residues. Deletions cut 0 bases from V and 3 bases from J, with 12 bases between. The CDR3, as DNA: TGCGCCAGCAGCTTGGGCATCGGACCCTACTATGGCTACACCTTC. It specifies CASSLGIGPYYGYTF.

The CDR3 DNA reads as TGTGCCACCAGCAGAGGTCGCGGTATCTCCTACAATGAGCAGTTCTTC. The encoded protein is CATSRGRGISYNEQFF. This rearrangement joins TRBV15 to TRBJ2-1; D not resolved. The V gene lost 1 base and the J gene lost 0 bases, with 10 bases spanning the gap. CDR1 and CDR2 from the germline V gene are LNHNV and YYDKDF (reference sequence). The CDR3 is 16 amino acids.

The chain links TRBV2 to TRBJ2-3; 7 positions agree with TRBD2. Germline V gives CDR1 SNHLY, CDR2 FYNNEI. The V segment lost 2 bases and the J segment 5 bases; nucleotides outside the gene matches: 7. The CDR3 consists of 15 residues. CDR3 in DNA: TGTGCCAGCAGTGAATCTGGGGGGGTGGGAGATACGCAGTATTTT. It encodes CASSESGGVGDTQYF. Full variable domain (missing parts from reference TRBV2 and TRBJ2-3): EPEVTQTPSHQVTQMGQEVILRCVPISNHLYFYWYRQILGQKVEFLVSFYNNEISEKSEIFDDQFSVERPDGSNFTLKIRSTKLEDSAMYFCASSESGGVGDTQYFGPGTRLTVL.

The chain employs TRBV7-2 and TRBJ2-2; D possibly corresponds to TRBD2 (5 bases). Deletions cut 6 bases from V and 1 base from J, with 9 bases between. CDR1 and CDR2 (germline): SGHTA, FQGNSA. The CDR3 has 14 amino acids. The CDR3 nucleotides are TGTGCCAGCAGTCCTACTAGGAACACCGGGGAGCTGTTTTTT. Protein sequence: CASSPTRNTGELFF.

The chain uses TRBV5-4 and TRBJ1-2, with D possibly matching TRBD1 (5 bases). The CDR3 covers 18 residues. Germline V gives CDR1 SGHNT, CDR2 YYREEE (reference sequence). V was shortened by 0 bases and J by 4 bases, with 22 bases between the two germline ends. CDR3 sequence: CASSLDPRREGLGYGYTF. The CDR3 nucleotides read TGTGCCAGCAGCTTGGATCCTAGGCGGGAGGGGCTAGGCTATGGCTACACCTTC.